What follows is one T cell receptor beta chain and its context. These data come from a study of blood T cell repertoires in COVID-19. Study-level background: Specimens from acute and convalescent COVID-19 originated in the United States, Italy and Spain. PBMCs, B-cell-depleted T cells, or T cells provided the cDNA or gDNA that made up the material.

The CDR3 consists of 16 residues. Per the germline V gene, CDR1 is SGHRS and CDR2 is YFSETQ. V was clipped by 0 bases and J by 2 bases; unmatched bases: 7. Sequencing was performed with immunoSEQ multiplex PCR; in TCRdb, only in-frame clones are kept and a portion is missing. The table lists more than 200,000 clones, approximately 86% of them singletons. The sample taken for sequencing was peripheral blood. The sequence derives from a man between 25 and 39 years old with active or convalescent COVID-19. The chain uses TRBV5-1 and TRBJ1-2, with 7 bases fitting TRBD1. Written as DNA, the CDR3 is TGCGCCAGCAGCTTGGACGAGACAGGGACGAACTATGGCTACACCTTC. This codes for CASSLDETGTNYGYTF.